This is a list of T cell receptor beta chains from one sample in a study of T cell responses to AZD1222 COVID-19 vaccine. Assay: immunoSEQ multiplex PCR; the TCRdb copy retains only in-frame clones and omits some. The sample records approximately 150,000 clones, approximately 88% being singletons. Sequencing used peripheral blood, obtained 28 days after the second dose of the MenACWY control vaccine. The receptors derive from an adult who received the MenACWY meningococcal vaccine as a control. Each CDR3 is given with its conserved first and last residue. The D gene is left open where the match is weak. Expanded clones get a size class; other rows say once, few or many, or leave the size out.

d_gene: TRBD2
v_gene: TRBV14
j_gene: TRBJ2-2
abundance: NA
CDR3aa: CASSQRGASGNTGELFF
CDR3nt: TGTGCCAGCAGCCAGCGGGGGGCTAGCGGGAACACCGGGGAGCTGTTTTTT

d_gene: NA
v_gene: TRBV7-9
j_gene: TRBJ1-1
abundance: NA
CDR3aa: CASSHTGRGVPEAFF
CDR3nt: TGTGCCAGCAGCCATACAGGGAGGGGAGTCCCTGAAGCTTTCTTT

d_gene: NA
v_gene: TRBV6-5
j_gene: TRBJ1-3
abundance: NA
CDR3aa: CASRAGTAGNTIYF
CDR3nt: TGTGCCAGCAGAGCCGGGACGGCTGGAAACACCATATATTTT

d_gene: TRBD1
v_gene: TRBV24-1
j_gene: TRBJ1-2
abundance: NA
CDR3aa: CATSDPGTAGGYTF
CDR3nt: TGTGCCACCAGTGACCCCGGGACAGCGGGTGGCTACACCTTC

d_gene: NA
v_gene: TRBV18
j_gene: TRBJ1-2
abundance: few
CDR3aa: CASSPLTISGYGYTF
CDR3nt: TGTGCCAGCTCACCACTCACGATTTCTGGGTATGGCTACACCTTC

d_gene: NA
v_gene: TRBV7-9
j_gene: TRBJ1-1
abundance: NA
CDR3aa: CASGETVNTEAFF
CDR3nt: TGTGCCAGCGGCGAGACGGTGAACACTGAAGCTTTCTTT

d_gene: TRBD2
v_gene: TRBV7-9
j_gene: TRBJ2-2
abundance: NA
CDR3aa: CASSLETSGSKAGELFF
CDR3nt: TGTGCCAGCAGCCTGGAGACTAGCGGGAGTAAAGCCGGGGAGCTGTTTTTT

d_gene: NA
v_gene: TRBV30
j_gene: TRBJ1-2
abundance: NA
CDR3aa: CAFTVFYGYTF
CDR3nt: TGTGCCTTCACAGTTTTCTATGGCTACACCTTC

d_gene: NA
v_gene: TRBV15
j_gene: TRBJ2-7
abundance: NA
CDR3aa: CATSRAYYEQYF
CDR3nt: TGTGCCACCAGCAGAGCCTACTACGAGCAGTACTTC

d_gene: NA
v_gene: TRBV27
j_gene: TRBJ1-6
abundance: few
CDR3aa: CASSIDSPDSPLHF
CDR3nt: TGTGCCAGCAGTATTGACAGTCCAGATTCACCCCTCCACTTT

d_gene: TRBD1
v_gene: TRBV24-1
j_gene: TRBJ2-5
abundance: NA
CDR3aa: CATSDADRGGETQYF
CDR3nt: TGTGCCACCAGTGATGCGGACAGGGGAGGAGAGACCCAGTACTTC

d_gene: NA
v_gene: TRBV30
j_gene: TRBJ2-7
abundance: NA
CDR3aa: CAWSVVLRRQQYF
CDR3nt: TGTGCCTGGAGTGTGGTGTTGCGTCGGCAGCAGTACTTC

d_gene: NA
v_gene: TRBV5-1
j_gene: TRBJ2-2
abundance: NA
CDR3aa: CASSPGTGTYTGELFF
CDR3nt: TGCGCCAGCAGCCCAGGGACCGGGACTTACACCGGGGAGCTGTTTTTT

d_gene: NA
v_gene: TRBV7-9
j_gene: TRBJ2-1
abundance: NA
CDR3aa: CASSPTYNEQFF
CDR3nt: TGTGCCAGCAGCCCAACATACAATGAGCAGTTCTTC

d_gene: TRBD1
v_gene: TRBV27
j_gene: TRBJ2-7
abundance: NA
CDR3aa: CASSSPRTGLAYEQYF
CDR3nt: TGTGCCAGCAGCTCCCCCCGGACAGGGTTGGCCTACGAGCAGTACTTC

d_gene: NA
v_gene: TRBV6-5
j_gene: TRBJ2-3
abundance: NA
CDR3aa: CASRKPGGTDTQYF
CDR3nt: TGTGCCAGCAGAAAACCAGGGGGCACAGATACGCAGTATTTT

d_gene: NA
v_gene: TRBV15
j_gene: TRBJ2-5
abundance: NA
CDR3aa: CATSPRRETQYF
CDR3nt: TGTGCCACCAGCCCGCGCAGAGAGACCCAGTACTTC

d_gene: TRBD2
v_gene: TRBV24-1
j_gene: TRBJ2-1
abundance: few
CDR3aa: CATSDRTREAGNEQFF
CDR3nt: TGTGCCACCAGTGACCGGACTAGGGAGGCAGGCAATGAGCAGTTCTTC

d_gene: TRBD1
v_gene: TRBV16
j_gene: TRBJ1-2
abundance: NA
CDR3aa: CASSRGQVTIGGYTF
CDR3nt: TGTGCCAGCAGCCGCGGACAGGTCACAATCGGGGGCTACACCTTC

d_gene: NA
v_gene: TRBV23-1
j_gene: TRBJ2-1
abundance: NA
CDR3aa: CASSPYGTPANEQFF
CDR3nt: TGCGCCAGCAGTCCGTATGGGACGCCCGCCAATGAGCAGTTCTTC

d_gene: NA
v_gene: TRBV7-2
j_gene: TRBJ1-2
abundance: NA
CDR3aa: CASSFTPSGTLTIYGYTF
CDR3nt: TGTGCCAGCAGCTTTACCCCGTCGGGGACCCTAACCATCTATGGCTACACCTTC

d_gene: TRBD2
v_gene: TRBV11-3
j_gene: TRBJ2-7
abundance: once
CDR3aa: CASSPRLAGGLEQYF
CDR3nt: TGTGCCAGCAGCCCACGTTTAGCGGGAGGTTTGGAGCAGTACTTC

d_gene: NA
v_gene: TRBV28
j_gene: TRBJ1-6
abundance: NA
CDR3aa: CASSFPGREDSPLHF
CDR3nt: TGTGCCAGCAGTTTCCCAGGGCGGGAAGATTCACCCCTCCACTTT

d_gene: NA
v_gene: TRBV28
j_gene: TRBJ1-2
abundance: NA
CDR3aa: CASSPQSRTYGYTF
CDR3nt: TGTGCCAGCTCCCCACAATCCCGGACCTATGGCTACACCTTC

d_gene: TRBD2
v_gene: TRBV7-6
j_gene: TRBJ2-5
abundance: NA
CDR3aa: CASSLARRGTSQETQYF
CDR3nt: TGTGCCAGCAGCTTAGCCAGGCGGGGGACCTCCCAAGAGACCCAGTACTTC

d_gene: TRBD1
v_gene: TRBV6-2/TRBV6-3
j_gene: TRBJ2-3
abundance: NA
CDR3aa: CASSYYTGATDTQYF
CDR3nt: TGTGCCAGCAGTTACTATACAGGGGCCACAGATACGCAGTATTTT

d_gene: NA
v_gene: TRBV4-3
j_gene: TRBJ1-2
abundance: NA
CDR3aa: CASSQSGGHSYGYTF
CDR3nt: TGCGCCAGCAGCCAGTCGGGAGGACACTCCTATGGCTACACCTTC

d_gene: NA
v_gene: TRBV28
j_gene: TRBJ2-7
abundance: NA
CDR3aa: CATAQSSPPEQYF
CDR3nt: TGTGCCACCGCTCAGTCGTCTCCTCCAGAGCAGTACTTC

d_gene: TRBD1
v_gene: TRBV20-1
j_gene: TRBJ1-1
abundance: NA
CDR3aa: CSASGRTGAFF
CDR3nt: TGCAGTGCTAGTGGTCGGACAGGGGCTTTCTTT

d_gene: NA
v_gene: TRBV5-6
j_gene: TRBJ1-1
abundance: NA
CDR3aa: CASSLGRAFTEAFF
CDR3nt: TGTGCCAGCAGCTTGGGCCGAGCGTTCACTGAAGCTTTCTTT

d_gene: TRBD1
v_gene: TRBV7-2
j_gene: TRBJ1-3
abundance: NA
CDR3aa: CASSQDRVSGNTIYF
CDR3nt: TGTGCCAGCAGCCAAGACAGGGTCAGTGGAAACACCATATATTTT

d_gene: NA
v_gene: TRBV5-1
j_gene: TRBJ1-6
abundance: NA
CDR3aa: CASRTESGTYNSPLHF
CDR3nt: TGCGCCAGCAGGACGGAATCGGGGACCTATAATTCACCCCTCCACTTT

d_gene: NA
v_gene: TRBV5-1
j_gene: TRBJ2-1
abundance: NA
CDR3aa: CASSLVQGSNNEQFF
CDR3nt: TGCGCCAGCAGCTTGGTACAGGGTTCAAACAATGAGCAGTTCTTC

d_gene: TRBD2
v_gene: TRBV5-1
j_gene: TRBJ2-1
abundance: NA
CDR3aa: CASSISGRGPNNEQFF
CDR3nt: TGCGCCAGCAGCATTAGCGGGAGGGGTCCTAACAATGAGCAGTTCTTC

d_gene: TRBD1
v_gene: TRBV4-1
j_gene: TRBJ1-1
abundance: once
CDR3aa: CASSQRTGATEAFF
CDR3nt: TGCGCCAGCAGCCAAAGGACAGGGGCAACTGAAGCTTTCTTT

d_gene: TRBD2
v_gene: TRBV5-6
j_gene: TRBJ2-3
abundance: NA
CDR3aa: CASSLRRLATDTQYF
CDR3nt: TGTGCCAGCAGCCTACGTCGACTAGCGACAGATACGCAGTATTTT

d_gene: NA
v_gene: TRBV5-1
j_gene: TRBJ1-2
abundance: NA
CDR3aa: CASSYGPGGGYTF
CDR3nt: TGCGCCAGCAGCTACGGACCCGGCGGGGGCTACACCTTC

d_gene: NA
v_gene: TRBV9
j_gene: TRBJ2-2
abundance: NA
CDR3aa: CASSPRREGELFF
CDR3nt: TGTGCCAGCAGCCCACGGAGGGAAGGGGAGCTGTTTTTT

d_gene: NA
v_gene: TRBV19
j_gene: TRBJ2-2
abundance: NA
CDR3aa: CASSTSRVGSTGELFF
CDR3nt: TGTGCCAGTAGCACATCCAGGGTTGGAAGTACCGGGGAGCTGTTTTTT

d_gene: NA
v_gene: TRBV6-5
j_gene: TRBJ2-7
abundance: NA
CDR3aa: CASGAHEEYEQYF
CDR3nt: TGTGCCAGCGGGGCCCATGAGGAATACGAGCAGTACTTC

d_gene: NA
v_gene: TRBV6-6
j_gene: TRBJ1-2
abundance: NA
CDR3aa: CASSWTSGGHYGYTF
CDR3nt: TGTGCCAGCAGTTGGACGAGTGGGGGGCACTATGGCTACACCTTC

d_gene: NA
v_gene: TRBV14
j_gene: TRBJ1-2
abundance: once
CDR3aa: CASSQQVDYGYTF
CDR3nt: TGTGCCAGCAGCCAACAGGTCGACTATGGCTACACCTTC

d_gene: TRBD1
v_gene: TRBV7-8
j_gene: TRBJ1-4
abundance: NA
CDR3aa: CASRRGGANEKLFF
CDR3nt: TGTGCCAGCCGCAGGGGGGGTGCTAATGAAAAACTGTTTTTT

d_gene: TRBD2
v_gene: TRBV6-4
j_gene: TRBJ2-3
abundance: NA
CDR3aa: CASSSGGALDTQYF
CDR3nt: TGTGCCAGCAGCAGCGGGGGGGCCTTAGATACGCAGTATTTT

d_gene: TRBD2
v_gene: TRBV3-1/TRBV3-2
j_gene: TRBJ2-2
abundance: NA
CDR3aa: CASSPRASGRAGELFF
CDR3nt: TGTGCCAGCAGCCCGCGGGCTAGCGGGAGGGCCGGGGAGCTGTTTTTT

d_gene: NA
v_gene: TRBV6-5
j_gene: TRBJ1-4
abundance: NA
CDR3aa: CASRAGDEKLFF
CDR3nt: TGTGCCAGCAGGGCAGGGGATGAAAAACTGTTTTTT

d_gene: NA
v_gene: TRBV6-1
j_gene: TRBJ2-7
abundance: NA
CDR3aa: CASSEIRGPYEQYF
CDR3nt: TGTGCCAGCAGTGAAATCAGGGGCCCCTACGAGCAGTACTTC

d_gene: TRBD2
v_gene: TRBV5-1
j_gene: TRBJ2-5
abundance: NA
CDR3aa: CASSPGLAKETQYF
CDR3nt: TGCGCCAGCAGCCCGGGACTAGCGAAAGAGACCCAGTACTTC

d_gene: NA
v_gene: TRBV7-9
j_gene: TRBJ1-4
abundance: NA
CDR3aa: CASSRGSGEKLFF
CDR3nt: TGTGCCAGCAGCCGGGGGTCTGGGGAAAAACTGTTTTTT